This T cell receptor beta chain was retrieved from a study of cytomegalovirus exposure and HLA in healthy donors. Losses at the gene ends were 4 bases for V and 5 bases for J; bases not matched to a gene: 4. This CDR3 comprises 15 residues. CDR1 SGHRS and CDR2 YFSETQ come from the germline V gene. Both 60 Vbeta primers and 13 Jbeta primers went into the PCR. Per the original methods: An analysis performed later counted roughly 79 million unique TCR beta chains (roughly 10 million of them shared). Repertoires were generated with immunoSEQ multiplex PCR, while TCRdb's copy carries only in-frame clones and drops some. D and trimming come from the DNA, and the V and J calls and clone size come from that table. The sample contains roughly 150,000 clones, roughly 80% of which appear only once.

Sequenced input: PBMCs. The receptor comes from a male donor in good health and CMV-seronegative. The J gene is TRBJ2-5, the V gene TRBV5-1; 14 nucleotides align to TRBD2. The CDR3 sequence is CASSTGLAGVETQYF. The CDR3 coding sequence is TGCGCCAGCAGCACGGGACTAGCGGGGGTGGAGACCCAGTACTTC.